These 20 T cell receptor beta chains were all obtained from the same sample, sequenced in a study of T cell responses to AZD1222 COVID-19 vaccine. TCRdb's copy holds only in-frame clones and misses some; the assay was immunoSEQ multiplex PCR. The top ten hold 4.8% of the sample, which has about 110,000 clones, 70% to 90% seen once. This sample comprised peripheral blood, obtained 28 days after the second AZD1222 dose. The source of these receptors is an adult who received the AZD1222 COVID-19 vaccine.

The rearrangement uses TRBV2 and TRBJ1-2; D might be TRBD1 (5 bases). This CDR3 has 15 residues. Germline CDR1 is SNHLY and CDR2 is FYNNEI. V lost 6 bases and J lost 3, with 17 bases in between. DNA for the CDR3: TGTGCCAGCAGCCCGACTGGGGGGTCTTACTATGGCTACACCTTC. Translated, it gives CASSPTGGSYYGYTF. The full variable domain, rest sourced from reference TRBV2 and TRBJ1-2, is EPEVTQTPSHQVTQMGQEVILRCVPISNHLYFYWYRQILGQKVEFLVSFYNNEISEKSEIFDDQFSVERPDGSNFTLKIRSTKLEDSAMYFCASSPTGGSYYGYTFGSGTRLTVV.

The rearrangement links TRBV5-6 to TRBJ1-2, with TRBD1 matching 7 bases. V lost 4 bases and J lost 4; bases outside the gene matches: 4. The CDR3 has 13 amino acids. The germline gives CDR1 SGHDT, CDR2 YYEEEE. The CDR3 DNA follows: TGTGCCAGCAGCCCGGACAGGACCTATGGCTACACCTTC. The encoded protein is CASSPDRTYGYTF.

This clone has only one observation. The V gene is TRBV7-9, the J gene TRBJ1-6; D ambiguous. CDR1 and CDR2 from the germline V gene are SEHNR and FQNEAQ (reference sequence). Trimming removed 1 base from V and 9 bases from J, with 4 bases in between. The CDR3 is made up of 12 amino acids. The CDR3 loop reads CASSLGVSPLHF. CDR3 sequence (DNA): TGTGCCAGCAGCTTAGGGGTTTCACCCCTCCACTTT.

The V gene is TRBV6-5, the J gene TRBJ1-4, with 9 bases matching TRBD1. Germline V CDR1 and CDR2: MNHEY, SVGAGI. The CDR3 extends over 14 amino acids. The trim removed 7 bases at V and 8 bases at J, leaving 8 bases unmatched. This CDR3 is CASKSTGGYEKLFF. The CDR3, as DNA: TGTGCCAGCAAATCGACAGGGGGATACGAAAAACTGTTTTTT.

CDR3 in DNA: TGTGCCAGCAGCTCAGGACTACATCCCTACAATGAGCAGTTCTTC. Translation: CASSSGLHPYNEQFF. V usage is TRBV5-4 and J usage is TRBJ2-1, with a possible D match to TRBD2 (6 bases). CDR1 is SGHNT, CDR2 YYREEE, per germline (reference sequence). Trimming took 3 bases from V and 2 from J, leaving 12 bases between them. CDR3 length: 15 amino acids.

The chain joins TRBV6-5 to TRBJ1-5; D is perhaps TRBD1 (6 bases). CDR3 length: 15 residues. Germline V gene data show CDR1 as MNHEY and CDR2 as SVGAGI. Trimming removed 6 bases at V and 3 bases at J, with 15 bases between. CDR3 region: CASSPNGQFNQPQHF. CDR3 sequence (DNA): TGTGCCAGCAGCCCAAACGGACAGTTCAATCAGCCCCAGCATTTT.

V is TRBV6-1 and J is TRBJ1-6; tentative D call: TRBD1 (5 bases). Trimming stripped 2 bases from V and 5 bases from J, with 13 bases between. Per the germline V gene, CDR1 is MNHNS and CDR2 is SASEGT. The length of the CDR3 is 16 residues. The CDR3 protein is CASSELQRGDNSPLHF. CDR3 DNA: TGTGCCAGCAGTGAACTCCAGCGGGGGGATAATTCACCCCTCCACTTT.

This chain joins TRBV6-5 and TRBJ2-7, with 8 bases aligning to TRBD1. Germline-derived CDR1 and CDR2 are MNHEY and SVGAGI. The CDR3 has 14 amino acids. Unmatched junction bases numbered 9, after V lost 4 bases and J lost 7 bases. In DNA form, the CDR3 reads TGTGCCAGCAGTTTTGGGACAGGTGTAATTGAGCAGTACTTC. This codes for CASSFGTGVIEQYF.

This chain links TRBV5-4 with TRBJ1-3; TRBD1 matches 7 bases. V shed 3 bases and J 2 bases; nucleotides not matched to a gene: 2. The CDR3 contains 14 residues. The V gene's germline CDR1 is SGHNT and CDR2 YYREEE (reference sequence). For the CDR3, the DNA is TGTGCCAGCAGCTACAGGGGCGCTGGAAACACCATATATTTT. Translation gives CASSYRGAGNTIYF.

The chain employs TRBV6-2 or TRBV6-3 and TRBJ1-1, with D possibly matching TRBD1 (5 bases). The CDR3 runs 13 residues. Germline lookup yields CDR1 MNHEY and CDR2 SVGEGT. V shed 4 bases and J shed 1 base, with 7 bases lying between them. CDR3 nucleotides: TGTGCCAGCAGTTCGAGGGGGAACACTGAAGCTTTCTTT. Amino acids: CASSSRGNTEAFF.

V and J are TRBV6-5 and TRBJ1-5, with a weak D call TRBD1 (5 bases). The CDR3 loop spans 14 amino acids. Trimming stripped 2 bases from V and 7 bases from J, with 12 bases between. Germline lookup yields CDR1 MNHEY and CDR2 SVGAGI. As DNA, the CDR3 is TGTGCCAGCAGTTACGGGGCGGGAGGACAGCCCCAGCATTTT. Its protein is CASSYGAGGQPQHF.

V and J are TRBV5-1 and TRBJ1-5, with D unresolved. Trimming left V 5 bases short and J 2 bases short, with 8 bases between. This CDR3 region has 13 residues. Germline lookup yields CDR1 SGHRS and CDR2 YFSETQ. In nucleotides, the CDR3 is TGCGCCAGCAGGCTCGGAGGCAATCAGCCCCAGCATTTT. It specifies CASRLGGNQPQHF.

CDR3 nucleotides: TGTGCCAGTAGTGCCAGCACAGCGGCCTACGAGCAGTACTTC. Encoded protein: CASSASTAAYEQYF. The genes are TRBV19 and TRBJ2-7; tentatively, D is TRBD2 (5 bases). This CDR3 has 14 amino acids. V was cut by 5 bases and J by 2 bases, with 13 bases left in between. Per germline, CDR1 LNHDA and CDR2 SQIVND (reference sequence).

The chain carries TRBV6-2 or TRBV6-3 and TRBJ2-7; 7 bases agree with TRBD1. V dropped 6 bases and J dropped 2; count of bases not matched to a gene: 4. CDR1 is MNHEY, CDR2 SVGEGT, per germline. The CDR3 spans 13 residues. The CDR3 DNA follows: TGTGCCAGCAGCCCGGACAGGACCTACGAGCAGTACTTC. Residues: CASSPDRTYEQYF.

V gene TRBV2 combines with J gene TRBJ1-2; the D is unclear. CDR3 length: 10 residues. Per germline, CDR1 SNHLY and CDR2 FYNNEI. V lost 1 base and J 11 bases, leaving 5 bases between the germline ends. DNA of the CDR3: TGTGCCAGCAGTGAAGGCATTTACACCTTC. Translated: CASSEGIYTF.

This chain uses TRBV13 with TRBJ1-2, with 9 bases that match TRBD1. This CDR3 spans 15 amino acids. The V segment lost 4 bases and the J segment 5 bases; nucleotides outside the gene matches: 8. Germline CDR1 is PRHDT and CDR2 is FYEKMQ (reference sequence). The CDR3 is CASSSAGTGSYGYTF. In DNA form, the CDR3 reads TGTGCCAGCAGCTCCGCCGGGACAGGGTCATATGGCTACACCTTC.

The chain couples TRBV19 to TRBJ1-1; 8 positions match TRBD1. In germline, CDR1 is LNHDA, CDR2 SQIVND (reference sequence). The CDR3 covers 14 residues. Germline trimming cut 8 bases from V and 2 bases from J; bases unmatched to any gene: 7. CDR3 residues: CASSRDRGNTEAFF. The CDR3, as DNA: TGTGCCAGTTCCCGCGACAGGGGAAACACTGAAGCTTTCTTT.

CDR3 sequence reads: CASSLSYNEQFF. For the CDR3, the DNA is TGTGCCAGCAGTCTCAGCTACAATGAGCAGTTCTTC. The rearrangement uses TRBV6-5 and TRBJ2-1; D is uncertain. Germline lookup yields CDR1 MNHEY and CDR2 SVGAGI. The CDR3 extends over 12 amino acids. Trimming left V 5 bases short and J 3 bases short, with 5 bases between.

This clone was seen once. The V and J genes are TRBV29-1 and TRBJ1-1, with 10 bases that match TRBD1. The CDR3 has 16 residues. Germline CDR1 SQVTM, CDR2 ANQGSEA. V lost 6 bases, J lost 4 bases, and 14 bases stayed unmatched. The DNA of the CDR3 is TGCAGCGTGTCCGGGACAGGGGTGCGGGGTGGCACTGAAGCTTTCTTT. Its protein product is CSVSGTGVRGGTEAFF.

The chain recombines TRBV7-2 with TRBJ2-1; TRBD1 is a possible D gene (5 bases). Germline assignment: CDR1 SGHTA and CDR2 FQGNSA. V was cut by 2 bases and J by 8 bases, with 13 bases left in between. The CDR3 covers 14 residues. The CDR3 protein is CASSLNLGRDEQFF. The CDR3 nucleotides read TGTGCCAGCAGCTTAAATCTTGGCAGGGATGAGCAGTTCTTC.